A selection of T cell receptor beta chains follows, all from one sample in a study of T cells in pancreatic ductal adenocarcinoma. The data were produced by immunoSEQ multiplex PCR, yet TCRdb's version contains in-frame clones alone and is incomplete. The repertoire holds 97,000 or so clones, with around 96% as singletons. The specimen was PBMCs. The receptors shown here come from a human donor with pancreatic ductal adenocarcinoma. The CDR3 runs from the conserved cysteine through the conserved F or W. Each record gives: clone size, V gene, J gene, D gene, CDR3 DNA, CDR3 protein. A D gene is named only where the DNA matches it firmly. Clone size is given for some rows only: seen once, a few or many times, or a class if the clone is expanded.

.	TRBV7-6	TRBJ2-3	.	TGTGCCAGCAGCCGGAGCACAGATACGCAGTATTTT	CASSRSTDTQYF
.	TRBV6-8	TRBJ2-7	.	TGTGCCAGCAGTTCCGAGCTCCCCTACGAGCAGTACTTC	CASSSELPYEQYF
.	TRBV5-1	TRBJ2-3	.	TGCGCCAGCAGAGACAGCCCCCCAGATACGCAGTATTTT	CASRDSPPDTQYF
.	TRBV28	TRBJ1-5	.	TGTGCCAGCAGCTCAGCCCCCGGCAGGGGATGGCAGCCCCAGCATTTT	CASSSAPGRGWQPQHF
.	TRBV9	TRBJ1-1	.	TGTGCCAGCAGCGTGACAGCACAGAACACTGAAGCTTTCTTT	CASSVTAQNTEAFF
.	TRBV5-5	TRBJ2-7	.	TGTGCCAGCAGCTTCGACATTCATTACGAGCAGTACTTC	CASSFDIHYEQYF
.	TRBV11-2	TRBJ2-5	.	TGTGCCAGCAGCCGTGGTAGAGAGACCCAGTACTTC	CASSRGRETQYF
.	TRBV2	TRBJ2-5	TRBD2	TGTGCCAGCAAAAGCGGGGGGCAATCAGAGACCCAGTACTTC	CASKSGGQSETQYF
.	TRBV20-1	TRBJ1-2	.	TGCAGTGAGGGGGACGGAGATGGCTACACCTTC	CSEGDGDGYTF
once	TRBV27	TRBJ2-6	.	TGTGCCAGCAGTTCCCTCTACCACTCTGGGGCCAACGTCCTGACTTTC	CASSSLYHSGANVLTF
.	TRBV18	TRBJ2-1	TRBD2	TGTGCCAGCTCATCGGGACTAGCGGGAGAGGTTGAGCAGTTCTTC	CASSSGLAGEVEQFF
.	TRBV29-1	TRBJ1-1	.	TGCAGCGTGGGGGAGGGCACTGAAGCTTTCTTT	CSVGEGTEAFF
.	TRBV2	TRBJ2-1	TRBD1	TGTGCCAGCAGTAGACAGGGGGGCTACAATGAGCAGTTCTTC	CASSRQGGYNEQFF
once	TRBV5-1	TRBJ2-7	.	TGCGCCAGCAGCTTAGATCCAGGGTACTACGAGCAGTACTTC	CASSLDPGYYEQYF
.	TRBV19	TRBJ2-1	TRBD1	TGTGCTAGTATGGGGACAGGCGGCTCCTACAATGAGCAGTTCTTC	CASMGTGGSYNEQFF
.	TRBV5-1	TRBJ2-2	.	TGCGCCAGCGGAGACGGGAACACCGGGGAGCTGTTTTTT	CASGDGNTGELFF
.	TRBV30	TRBJ1-5	.	TGTGCCTGGAGTCAGTGGGGCGATCAGCCCCAGCATTTT	CAWSQWGDQPQHF
few	TRBV18	TRBJ2-7	TRBD2	TGTGCCAGCTCACCACCTCTGGCGGGAGCATCCTACGAGCAGTACTTC	CASSPPLAGASYEQYF
.	TRBV9	TRBJ1-4	.	TGTGCCAGCAGCGTAGATGGGCAGGGGAACGAAAAACTGTTTTTT	CASSVDGQGNEKLFF
.	TRBV27	TRBJ2-3	TRBD2	TGTGCCAGCAGTTTAACTAGCGGGAGGGTCCCGCGAGATACGCAGTATTTT	CASSLTSGRVPRDTQYF
once	TRBV19	TRBJ2-7	.	TGTGCCAGTAGTGGGGGGGCAGGGGGCTACTACGAGCAGTACTTC	CASSGGAGGYYEQYF
.	TRBV6-5	TRBJ1-5	TRBD1	TGTGCCAGCAGCCTCCAGGGGGCGGCTGGTCAGCCCCAGCATTTT	CASSLQGAAGQPQHF
.	TRBV2	TRBJ2-1	TRBD2	TGTGCCAGCAGCGGACTAGCGGTTCTCTACAATGAGCAGTTCTTC	CASSGLAVLYNEQFF
.	TRBV28	TRBJ2-3	TRBD1	TGTGCCAGCAGCCTGACAGGGGGCCAATATACGCAGTATTTT	CASSLTGGQYTQYF
.	TRBV19	TRBJ1-5	.	TGTGCCAGTAGGCTGCGAGGGGGTTCGAATCAGCCCCAGCATTTT	CASRLRGGSNQPQHF
.	TRBV6-5	TRBJ2-1	.	TGTGCCAGCAGCCGAGGCGGGATCCACAGGAATGAGCAGTTCTTC	CASSRGGIHRNEQFF
.	TRBV5-1	TRBJ1-2	.	TGCGCCAGCAGCATAGCGGACGCTAACTATGGCTACACCTTC	CASSIADANYGYTF
.	TRBV6-6	TRBJ2-5	.	TGTGCCAGCAGTTACTTGACAGCTCAAGAGACCCAGTACTTC	CASSYLTAQETQYF
.	TRBV5-1	TRBJ2-3	.	TGCGCCAGCCGTACAGACCCAGCTAGCACAGATACGCAGTATTTT	CASRTDPASTDTQYF
.	TRBV29-1	TRBJ2-3	.	TGCAGCGTTGAGATAGGGGACACAGATACGCAGTATTTT	CSVEIGDTDTQYF
.	TRBV5-1	TRBJ2-3	TRBD1	TGCGCCAGCAGCTTAACAGGGGGCGTTAGCACAGATACGCAGTATTTT	CASSLTGGVSTDTQYF
once	TRBV21-1	TRBJ2-7	.	TGTGCCAGCAGCAAAGTACATTCCCCATACGAGCAGTACTTC	CASSKVHSPYEQYF
.	TRBV10-1	TRBJ1-1	.	TGCGCCAGCAGTGAGAGAGGGATCAGGGGCACTGAAGCTTTCTTT	CASSERGIRGTEAFF
.	TRBV6-5	TRBJ1-2	.	TGTGCCAGCAGTACGTATAGGGACACCTATGGCTACACCTTC	CASSTYRDTYGYTF
.	TRBV7-9	TRBJ1-2	.	TGTGCCAGCAGCGCCCTAGGCTACACCTTC	CASSALGYTF
.	TRBV2	TRBJ2-5	TRBD1	TGTGCCAGCAGTTTGACAACACAGGGGGAGACCCAGTACTTC	CASSLTTQGETQYF
.	TRBV7-9	TRBJ2-3	TRBD1	TGTGCCAGCAGTCACCCGGACAGGGCGGCAGATACGCAGTATTTT	CASSHPDRAADTQYF
.	TRBV30	TRBJ1-2	TRBD1	TGTGCCTGGGCGACAGGGCATAACTATGGCTACACCTTC	CAWATGHNYGYTF
.	TRBV11-3	TRBJ2-1	TRBD2	TGTGCCAGCAGCCAAGGACTAGCGGGGCGGGATGAGCAGTTCTTC	CASSQGLAGRDEQFF
.	TRBV5-1	TRBJ2-6	.	TGCGCCAGCCGTATTACCTACTACTCTGGGGCCAACGTCCTGACTTTC	CASRITYYSGANVLTF
.	TRBV30	TRBJ2-7	.	TGTGCCTGGAGTTTTCAGGACGAGCAGTACTTC	CAWSFQDEQYF
.	TRBV15	TRBJ1-1	.	TGTGCCACCAGCAGAGGGGAGGGAGGGCGGACTGAAGCTTTCTTT	CATSRGEGGRTEAFF
.	TRBV5-3	TRBJ2-7	.	TGTGCCAGAAGCTCCCCGACGGACTACCCCTACGAGCAGTACTTC	CARSSPTDYPYEQYF
.	TRBV13	TRBJ1-1	.	TGTGCCAGCAGCCCCGACTTGTCTGAAGCTTTCTTT	CASSPDLSEAFF
.	TRBV2	TRBJ2-7	TRBD1	TGTGCCAGCACCGGGACAGGAAACGAGCAGTACTTC	CASTGTGNEQYF
.	TRBV15	TRBJ2-3	TRBD2	TGTGCCACCAGCAGTGATATAGCGGGAGCCGCTAGCACAGATACGCAGTATTTT	CATSSDIAGAASTDTQYF
.	TRBV5-1	TRBJ2-3	TRBD2	TGCGCCAGCAGCCCAGGGACTAGCGGATTCACAGATACGCAGTATTTT	CASSPGTSGFTDTQYF
.	TRBV5-6	TRBJ2-3	.	TGTGCCAGCAGCTACAGCGGTAGCACAGATACGCAGTATTTT	CASSYSGSTDTQYF
.	TRBV4-2	TRBJ1-2	TRBD1	TGTGCCAGCAGCTTAGGGGACAGGACAGGCGGCTACACCTTC	CASSLGDRTGGYTF
.	TRBV7-9	TRBJ2-2	.	TGTGCCAGCAGCTTAGGCAGCACCGGGGAGCTGTTTTTT	CASSLGSTGELFF
.	TRBV2	TRBJ2-5	.	TGTGCCAGCAGTTACGAACAGGGTGGGGAGACCCAGTACTTC	CASSYEQGGETQYF